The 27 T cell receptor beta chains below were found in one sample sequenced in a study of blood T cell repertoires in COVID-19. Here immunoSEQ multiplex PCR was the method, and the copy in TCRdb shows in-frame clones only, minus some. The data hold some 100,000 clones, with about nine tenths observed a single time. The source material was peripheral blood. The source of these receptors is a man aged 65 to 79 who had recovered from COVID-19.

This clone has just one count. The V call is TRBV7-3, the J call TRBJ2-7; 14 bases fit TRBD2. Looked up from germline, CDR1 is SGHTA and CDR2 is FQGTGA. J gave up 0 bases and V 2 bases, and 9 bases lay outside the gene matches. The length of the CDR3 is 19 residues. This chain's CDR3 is CASSLPGLAGAPSSYEQYF. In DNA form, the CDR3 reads TGTGCCAGCAGCTTACCGGGACTAGCGGGAGCCCCAAGCTCCTACGAGCAGTACTTC.

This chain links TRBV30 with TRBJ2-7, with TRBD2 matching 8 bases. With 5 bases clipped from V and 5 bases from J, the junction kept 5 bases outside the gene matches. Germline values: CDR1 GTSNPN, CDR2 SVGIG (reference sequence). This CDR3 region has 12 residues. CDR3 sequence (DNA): TGTGCCTGGGAACCGGGAGGGAACGAGCAGTACTTC. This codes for CAWEPGGNEQYF. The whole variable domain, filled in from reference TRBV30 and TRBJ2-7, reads SQTIHQWPATLVQPVGSPLSLECTVEGTSNPNLYWYRQAAGRGLQLLFYSVGIGQISSEVPQNLSASRPQDRQFILSSKKLLLSDSGFYLCAWEPGGNEQYFGPGTRLTVT.

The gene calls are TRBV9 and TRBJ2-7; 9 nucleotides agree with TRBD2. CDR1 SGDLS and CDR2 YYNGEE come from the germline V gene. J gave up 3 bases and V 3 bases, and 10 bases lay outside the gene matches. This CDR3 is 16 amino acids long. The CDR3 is CASSALSGSSLYEQYF. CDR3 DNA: TGTGCCAGCAGCGCCCTTAGCGGGAGTTCCCTCTACGAGCAGTACTTC.

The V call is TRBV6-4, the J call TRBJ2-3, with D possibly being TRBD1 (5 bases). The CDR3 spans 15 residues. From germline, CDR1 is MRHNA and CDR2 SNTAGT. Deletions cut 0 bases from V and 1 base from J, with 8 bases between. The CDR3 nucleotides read TGTGCCAGCAGTGACTCGAAACAGGGCACAGATACGCAGTATTTT. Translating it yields CASSDSKQGTDTQYF.

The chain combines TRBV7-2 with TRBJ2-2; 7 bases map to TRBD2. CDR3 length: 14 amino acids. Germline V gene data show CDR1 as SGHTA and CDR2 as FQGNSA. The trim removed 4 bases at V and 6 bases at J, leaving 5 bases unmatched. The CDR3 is CASSSGLEAGELFF. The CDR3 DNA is TGTGCCAGCAGCTCAGGACTAGAGGCCGGGGAGCTGTTTTTT.

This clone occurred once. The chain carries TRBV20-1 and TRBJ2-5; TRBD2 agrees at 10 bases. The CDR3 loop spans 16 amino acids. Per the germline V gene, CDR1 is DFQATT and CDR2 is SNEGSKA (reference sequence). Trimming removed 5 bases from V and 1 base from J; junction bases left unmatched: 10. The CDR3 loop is CSARDGTSVFQETQYF. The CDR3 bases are TGCAGTGCTCGTGACGGGACTAGCGTTTTCCAAGAGACCCAGTACTTC.

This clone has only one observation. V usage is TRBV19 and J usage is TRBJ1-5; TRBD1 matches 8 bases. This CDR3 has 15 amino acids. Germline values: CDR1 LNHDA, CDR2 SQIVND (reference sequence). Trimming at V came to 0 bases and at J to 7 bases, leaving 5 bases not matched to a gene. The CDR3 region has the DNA TGTGCCAGTAGTATAGATGCAGGGGGCGGGCAGCCCCAGCATTTT. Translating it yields CASSIDAGGGQPQHF.

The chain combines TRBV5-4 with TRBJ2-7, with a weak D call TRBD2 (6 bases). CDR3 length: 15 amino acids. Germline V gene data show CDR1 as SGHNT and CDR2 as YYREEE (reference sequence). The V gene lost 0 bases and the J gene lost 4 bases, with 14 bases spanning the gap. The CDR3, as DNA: TGTGCCAGCAGCTTGGCTGGCGGGAACCTTTACGAGCAGTACTTC. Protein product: CASSLAGGNLYEQYF.

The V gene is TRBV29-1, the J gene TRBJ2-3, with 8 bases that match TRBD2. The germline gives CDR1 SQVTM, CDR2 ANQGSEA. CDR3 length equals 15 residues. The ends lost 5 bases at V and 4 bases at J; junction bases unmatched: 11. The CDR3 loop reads CSVMGGTRSPDTQYF. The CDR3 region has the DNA TGCAGCGTTATGGGAGGGACTAGGAGTCCAGATACGCAGTATTTT.

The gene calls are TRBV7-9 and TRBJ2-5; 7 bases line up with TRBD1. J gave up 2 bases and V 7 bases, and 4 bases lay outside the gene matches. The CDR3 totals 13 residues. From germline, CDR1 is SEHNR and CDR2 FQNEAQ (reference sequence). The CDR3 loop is CASTWTGQETQYF. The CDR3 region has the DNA TGTGCCAGCACCTGGACAGGACAAGAGACCCAGTACTTC.

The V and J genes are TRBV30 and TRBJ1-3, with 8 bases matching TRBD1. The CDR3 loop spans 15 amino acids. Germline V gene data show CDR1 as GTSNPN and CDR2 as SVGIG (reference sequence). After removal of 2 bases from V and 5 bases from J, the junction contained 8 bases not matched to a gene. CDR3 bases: TGTGCCTGGAGTCCCTCCGGCAGGGGGCGAAACACCATATATTTT. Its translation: CAWSPSGRGRNTIYF.

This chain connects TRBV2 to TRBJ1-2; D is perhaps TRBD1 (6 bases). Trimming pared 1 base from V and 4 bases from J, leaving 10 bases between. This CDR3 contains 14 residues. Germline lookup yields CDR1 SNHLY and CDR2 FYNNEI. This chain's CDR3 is CASSEERGGYGYTF. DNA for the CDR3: TGTGCCAGCAGTGAAGAGAGAGGGGGCTATGGCTACACCTTC.

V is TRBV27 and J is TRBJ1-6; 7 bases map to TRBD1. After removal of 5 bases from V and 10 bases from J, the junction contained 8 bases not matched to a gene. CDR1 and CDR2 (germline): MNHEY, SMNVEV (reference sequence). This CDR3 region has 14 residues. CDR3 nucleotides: TGTGCCAGCAGTCCTCGACAGGGCCGGTCACCCCTCCACTTT. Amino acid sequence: CASSPRQGRSPLHF.

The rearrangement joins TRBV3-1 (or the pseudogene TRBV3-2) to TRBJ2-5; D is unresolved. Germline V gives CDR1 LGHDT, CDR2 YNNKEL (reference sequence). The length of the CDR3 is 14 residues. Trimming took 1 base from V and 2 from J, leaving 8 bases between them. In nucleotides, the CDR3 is TGTGCCAGCAGCCAAGTCCCACAGCAAGAGACCCAGTACTTC. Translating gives CASSQVPQQETQYF.

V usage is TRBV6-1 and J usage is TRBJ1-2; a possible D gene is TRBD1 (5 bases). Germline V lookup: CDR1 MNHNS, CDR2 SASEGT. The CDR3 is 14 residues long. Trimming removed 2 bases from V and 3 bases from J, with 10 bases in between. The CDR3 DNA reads TGTGCCAGCAGTGAACCCACAGGCTACTATGGCTACACCTTC. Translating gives CASSEPTGYYGYTF.

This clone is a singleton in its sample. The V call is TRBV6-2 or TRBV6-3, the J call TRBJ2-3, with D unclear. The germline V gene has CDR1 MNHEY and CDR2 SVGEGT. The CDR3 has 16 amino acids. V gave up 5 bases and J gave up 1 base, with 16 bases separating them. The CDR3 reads CASSLVVGVGTDTQYF. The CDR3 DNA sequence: TGTGCCAGCAGTCTCGTGGTCGGAGTCGGCACAGATACGCAGTATTTT.

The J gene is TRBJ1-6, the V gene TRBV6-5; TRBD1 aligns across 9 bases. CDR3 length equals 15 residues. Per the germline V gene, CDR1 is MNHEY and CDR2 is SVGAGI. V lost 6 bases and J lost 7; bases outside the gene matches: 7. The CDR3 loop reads CASRQATGGNSPLHF. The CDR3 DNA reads TGTGCCAGCAGGCAGGCTACAGGGGGCAATTCACCCCTCCACTTT.

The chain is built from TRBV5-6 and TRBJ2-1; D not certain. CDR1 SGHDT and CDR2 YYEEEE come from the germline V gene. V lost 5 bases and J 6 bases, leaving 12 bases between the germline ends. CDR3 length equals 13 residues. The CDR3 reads CASRFAGSNEQFF. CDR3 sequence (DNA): TGTGCCAGCAGGTTTGCAGGAAGCAATGAGCAGTTCTTC.

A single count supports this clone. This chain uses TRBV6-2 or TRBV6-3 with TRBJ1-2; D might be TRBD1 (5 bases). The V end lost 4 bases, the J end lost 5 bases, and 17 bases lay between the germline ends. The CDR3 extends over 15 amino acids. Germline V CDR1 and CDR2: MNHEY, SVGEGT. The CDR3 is CASSFDSAYRYGYTF. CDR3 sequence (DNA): TGTGCCAGCAGTTTTGACAGCGCTTATAGGTATGGCTACACCTTC.

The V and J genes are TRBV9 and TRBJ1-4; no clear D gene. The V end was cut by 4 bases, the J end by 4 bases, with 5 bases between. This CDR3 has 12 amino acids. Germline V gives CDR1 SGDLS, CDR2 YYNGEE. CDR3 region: CASSPGNEKLFF. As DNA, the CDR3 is TGTGCCAGCAGCCCCGGTAATGAAAAACTGTTTTTT.

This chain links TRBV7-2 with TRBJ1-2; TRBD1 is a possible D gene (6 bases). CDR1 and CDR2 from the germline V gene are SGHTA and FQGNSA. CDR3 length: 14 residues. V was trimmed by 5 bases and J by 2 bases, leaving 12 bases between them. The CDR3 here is CASSQGTANYGYTF. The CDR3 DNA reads TGTGCCAGCAGCCAGGGGACCGCCAACTATGGCTACACCTTC.

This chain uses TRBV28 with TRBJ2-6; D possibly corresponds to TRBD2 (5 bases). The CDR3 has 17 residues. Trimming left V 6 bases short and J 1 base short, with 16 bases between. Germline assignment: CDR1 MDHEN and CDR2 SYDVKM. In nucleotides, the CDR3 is TGTGCCAGCAGAACCGTGGAGGCTTTATCTGGGGCCAACGTCCTGACTTTC. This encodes CASRTVEALSGANVLTF.

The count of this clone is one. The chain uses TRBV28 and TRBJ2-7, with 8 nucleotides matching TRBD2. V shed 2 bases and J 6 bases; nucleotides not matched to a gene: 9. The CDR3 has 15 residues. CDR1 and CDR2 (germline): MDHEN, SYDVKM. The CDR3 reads CASSLRAGVQTEQYF. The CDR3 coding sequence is TGTGCCAGCAGTTTAAGAGCGGGAGTACAGACCGAGCAGTACTTC.

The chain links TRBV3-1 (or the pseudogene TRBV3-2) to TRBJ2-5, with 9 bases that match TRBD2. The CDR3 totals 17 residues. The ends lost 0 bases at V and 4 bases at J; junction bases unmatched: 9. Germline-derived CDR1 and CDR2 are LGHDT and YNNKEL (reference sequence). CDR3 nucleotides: TGTGCCAGCAGCCAAGAAATGGCGAGCGGGGGGTTAGAGACCCAGTACTTC. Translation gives CASSQEMASGGLETQYF.

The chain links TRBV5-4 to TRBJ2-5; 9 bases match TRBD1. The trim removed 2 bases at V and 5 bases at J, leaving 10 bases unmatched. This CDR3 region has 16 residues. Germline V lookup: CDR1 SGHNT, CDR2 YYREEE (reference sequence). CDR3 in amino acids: CASSFRTGAGGETQYF. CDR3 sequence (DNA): TGTGCCAGCAGCTTCAGGACAGGGGCCGGTGGGGAGACCCAGTACTTC.

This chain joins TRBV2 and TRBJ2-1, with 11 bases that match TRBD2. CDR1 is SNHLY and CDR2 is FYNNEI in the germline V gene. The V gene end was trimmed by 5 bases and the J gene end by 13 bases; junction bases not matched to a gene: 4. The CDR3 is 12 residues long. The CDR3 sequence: CASSRLAGLQFF. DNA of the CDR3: TGTGCCAGCAGTCGACTAGCGGGGCTTCAGTTCTTC.

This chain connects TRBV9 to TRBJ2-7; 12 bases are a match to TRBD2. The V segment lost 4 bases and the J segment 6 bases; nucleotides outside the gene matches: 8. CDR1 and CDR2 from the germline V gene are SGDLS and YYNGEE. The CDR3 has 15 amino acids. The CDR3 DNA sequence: TGTGCCAGCAGCCCCCGACTAGCGGGAGTCGGCGAGCAGTACTTC. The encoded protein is CASSPRLAGVGEQYF.